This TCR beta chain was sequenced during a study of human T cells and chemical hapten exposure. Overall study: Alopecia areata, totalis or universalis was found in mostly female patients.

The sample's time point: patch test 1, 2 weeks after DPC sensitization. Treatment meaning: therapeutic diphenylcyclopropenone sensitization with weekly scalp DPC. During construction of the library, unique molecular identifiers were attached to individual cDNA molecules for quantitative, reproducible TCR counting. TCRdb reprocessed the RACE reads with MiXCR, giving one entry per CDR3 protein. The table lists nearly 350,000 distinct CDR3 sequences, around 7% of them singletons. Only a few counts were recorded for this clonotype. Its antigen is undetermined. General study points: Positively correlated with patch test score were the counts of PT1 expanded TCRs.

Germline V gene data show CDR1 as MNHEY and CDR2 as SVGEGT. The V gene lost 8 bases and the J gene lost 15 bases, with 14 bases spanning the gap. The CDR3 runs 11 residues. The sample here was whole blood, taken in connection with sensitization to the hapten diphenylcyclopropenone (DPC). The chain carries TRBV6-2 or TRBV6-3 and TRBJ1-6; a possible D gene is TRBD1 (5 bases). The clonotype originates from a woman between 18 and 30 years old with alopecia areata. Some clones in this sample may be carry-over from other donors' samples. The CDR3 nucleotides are TGTGCCAGCCTTGCGGGGACCGGCCTCCACTTT. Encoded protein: CASLAGTGLHF.